These T cell receptor beta chains were read from a single sample in a study of blood T cell repertoires in COVID-19. Profiled with immunoSEQ multiplex PCR; TCRdb holds only in-frame clones, not every one. The sample has about 300,000 clones; roughly 88% are singletons. The sample comprised peripheral blood. The receptors shown here come from a young man with active or convalescent COVID-19. Each CDR3 is given with its conserved first and last residue. D genes are given only for firm matches. A row's size may be missing; if present it is once, few, many or a size class.

V	length	J	D	size	DNA	CDR3
TRBV14	16	TRBJ1-1	.	.	TGTGCCAGCAGCCAAGGAACCCAGGGGAAACGAACTGAAGCTTTCTTT	CASSQGTQGKRTEAFF
TRBV24-1	13	TRBJ2-1	.	.	TGTGCCACCAGTGATTTGCGTACGGATGAGCAGTTCTTC	CATSDLRTDEQFF
TRBV4-1	15	TRBJ1-2	.	.	TGCGCCAGCAGCCGTCCGGTCCCCTCCCAAGATGGCTACACCTTC	CASSRPVPSQDGYTF
TRBV19	17	TRBJ2-2	TRBD1	.	TGTGCCAGTAGTATACCACGAGACAGGGTGTGGACCGGGGAGCTGTTTTTT	CASSIPRDRVWTGELFF
TRBV19	12	TRBJ1-1	TRBD1	once	TGTGCCAGTACCGCGACAGGGGACGAAGCTTTCTTT	CASTATGDEAFF
TRBV6-1	18	TRBJ2-1	.	.	TGTGCCAGCAGTGAAACCGGGGGAGCCGTTCGCCCCTACAATGAGCAGTTCTTC	CASSETGGAVRPYNEQFF
TRBV6-5	16	TRBJ2-7	TRBD1	.	TGTGCCAGCAGTTACTCGACAGGGGTAGTGTCCTACGAGCAGTACTTC	CASSYSTGVVSYEQYF
TRBV18	15	TRBJ1-1	.	.	TGTGCCAGCTCACCACAAGGGGAAGTAAGGACTGAAGCTTTCTTT	CASSPQGEVRTEAFF
TRBV20-1	15	TRBJ2-7	TRBD2	.	TGCAGTGCTAGTTTGTCTAGCGGTTACTCCTACGAGCAGTACTTC	CSASLSSGYSYEQYF
TRBV19	15	TRBJ1-2	.	.	TGTGCCAGTAGTATCGTGGTGAGGGCTCACTATGGCTACACCTTC	CASSIVVRAHYGYTF
TRBV27	14	TRBJ1-2	TRBD1	.	TGTGCCAGCATGACCGGGACAGGGGCCTTGGGCTACACCTTC	CASMTGTGALGYTF
TRBV7-2	13	TRBJ2-1	TRBD2	.	TGTGCCAGCAGGACGGGGGGGCAAAATGAGCAGTTCTTC	CASRTGGQNEQFF
TRBV2	15	TRBJ1-3	TRBD1	.	TGTGCCAGCAATGGACAGGGTACCTCTGGAAACACCATATATTTT	CASNGQGTSGNTIYF
TRBV12-3/TRBV12-4	12	TRBJ1-5	TRBD1	.	TGTGCCAGCAGCCGCTGGACAGGGTCGCAGCATTTT	CASSRWTGSQHF
TRBV7-9	13	TRBJ2-7	.	.	TGTGCCAGCAGCTTGGCGAGACAGGGGAGGGAGTACTTC	CASSLARQGREYF
TRBV5-6	12	TRBJ1-1	.	.	TGTGCCAGCAGCCCTCTAAACACTGAAGCTTTCTTT	CASSPLNTEAFF
TRBV9	13	TRBJ2-7	TRBD1	many	TGTGCCAGCAGCGTAGCCAGGGGGTACGAGCAGTACTTC	CASSVARGYEQYF
TRBV11-2	18	TRBJ1-4	.	.	TGTGCCAGCAGCTTAGGTGTCGAGCGTTACGGATTGTCAGAAAAACTGTTTTTT	CASSLGVERYGLSEKLFF
TRBV9	14	TRBJ1-5	.	.	TGTGCCAGCAGCCCCGCAGGGGCCGGTCAGCCCCAGCATTTT	CASSPAGAGQPQHF
TRBV5-1	17	TRBJ2-3	.	.	TGCGCCAGCAGCAATGGCTTTATGACTACCGTTCTTGATACGCAGTATTTT	CASSNGFMTTVLDTQYF
TRBV25-1	15	TRBJ1-5	.	.	TGTGCCAGCAGCGAGAGCACGGTTGAGAATCAGCCCCAGCATTTT	CASSESTVENQPQHF
TRBV18	15	TRBJ1-6	TRBD1	.	TGTGCCAGCTCCCAAGGGACAGGGTGGAATTCACCCCTCCACTTT	CASSQGTGWNSPLHF
TRBV15	16	TRBJ1-4	TRBD1	.	TGTGCCACCAGCAGAGATGTTGGGACAGGGGGCGAAAAACTGTTTTTT	CATSRDVGTGGEKLFF
TRBV5-8	18	TRBJ2-7	TRBD1	.	TGTGCCACAGAGACAGTTCCGATGATGGGACAGGGGGCTTACGAGCAGTACTTC	CATETVPMMGQGAYEQYF
TRBV28	14	TRBJ1-3	TRBD1	.	TGTGCCAGCAACGACAGGGGCTCTGGAAACACCATATATTTT	CASNDRGSGNTIYF
TRBV6-2/TRBV6-3	16	TRBJ2-1	.	.	TGTGCCAGCAGTCTTGCTAACCTGAACGGGTGGAATGAGCAGTTCTTC	CASSLANLNGWNEQFF
TRBV4-1	12	TRBJ2-2	.	.	TGCGCCAGCAGCCATCTGACCGGGGAGCTGTTTTTT	CASSHLTGELFF
TRBV19	15	TRBJ2-1	.	.	TGTGCCAGTAGTATTGGGCGGGGTGGCTACAATGAGCAGTTCTTC	CASSIGRGGYNEQFF